The present T cell receptor beta chain was sequenced within a study of T cell changes during pregnancy in multiple sclerosis. Here immunoSEQ multiplex PCR was the method, and the copy in TCRdb shows in-frame clones only, minus some. Of tens of thousands of clones in the sample, over 85% were seen once. Germline lookup yields CDR1 MDHEN and CDR2 SYDVKM. The CDR3 spans 16 residues. Trimming removed 7 bases from V and 7 bases from J; junction bases left unmatched: 15. This clonotype was sampled from a female donor in good health, enrolled as a control in a pregnancy study. This chain connects TRBV28 to TRBJ1-3; 8 bases agree with TRBD1. This specimen was peripheral blood, taken after pregnancy. This chain's CDR3 is CASTTRGPALGNTIYF. As DNA, the CDR3 is TGTGCCAGCACCACCAGGGGGCCCGCTCTCGGGAACACCATATATTTT.